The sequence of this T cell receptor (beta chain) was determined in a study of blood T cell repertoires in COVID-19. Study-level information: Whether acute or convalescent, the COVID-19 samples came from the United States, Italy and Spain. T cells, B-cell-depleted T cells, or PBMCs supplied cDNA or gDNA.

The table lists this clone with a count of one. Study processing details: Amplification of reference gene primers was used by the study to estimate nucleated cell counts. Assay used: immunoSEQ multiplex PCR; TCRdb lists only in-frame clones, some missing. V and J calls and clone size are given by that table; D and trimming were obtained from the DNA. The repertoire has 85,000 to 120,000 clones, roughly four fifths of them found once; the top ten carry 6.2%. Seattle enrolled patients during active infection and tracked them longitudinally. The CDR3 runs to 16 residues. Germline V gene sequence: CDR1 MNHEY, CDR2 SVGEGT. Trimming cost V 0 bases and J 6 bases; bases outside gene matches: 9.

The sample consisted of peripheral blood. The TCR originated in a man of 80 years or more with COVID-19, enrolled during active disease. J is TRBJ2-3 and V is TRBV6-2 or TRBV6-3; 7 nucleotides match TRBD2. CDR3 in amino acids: CASSYSERDPPDTQYF. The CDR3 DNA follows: TGTGCCAGCAGTTACTCGGAGCGGGATCCCCCCGATACGCAGTATTTT.